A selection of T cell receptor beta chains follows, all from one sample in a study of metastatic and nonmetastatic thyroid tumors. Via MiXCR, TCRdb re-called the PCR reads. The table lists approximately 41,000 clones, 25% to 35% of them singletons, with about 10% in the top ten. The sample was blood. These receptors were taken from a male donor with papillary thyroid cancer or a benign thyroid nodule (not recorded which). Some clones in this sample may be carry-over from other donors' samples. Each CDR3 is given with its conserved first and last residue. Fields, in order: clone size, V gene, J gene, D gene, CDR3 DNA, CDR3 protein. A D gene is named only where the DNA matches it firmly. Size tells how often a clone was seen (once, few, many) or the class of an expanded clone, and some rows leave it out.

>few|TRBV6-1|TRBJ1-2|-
TGTGCCAGCAGTTCACAGGGCTTCGGTGGCTACACCTTC
CASSSQGFGGYTF
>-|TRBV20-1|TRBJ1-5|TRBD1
TGCAGTGCGGGCACAGGGGGAGATGCTGTTCAGCCCCAGCATTTT
CSAGTGGDAVQPQHF
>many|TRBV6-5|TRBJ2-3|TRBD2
TGTGCCAGCAGCCGACTAGCGGGGGACAACACAGATACGCAGTATTTT
CASSRLAGDNTDTQYF
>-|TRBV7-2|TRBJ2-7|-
TGTGCCAGCAGCCTAGGGCGGCGTACTAACAGCTCCTACGAGCAGTACTTC
CASSLGRRTNSSYEQYF
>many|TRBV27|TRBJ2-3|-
TGTGCCAGCAGTTTATTCCTAGGCACAGATACGCAGTATTTT
CASSLFLGTDTQYF
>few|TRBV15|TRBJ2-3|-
TGTGCCACAAGCAGAGATCGGGTCGATACGAAGTATTTT
CATSRDRVDTKYF
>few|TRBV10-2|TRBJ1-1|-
TGCGCCAGCAGCGCCCAGTTGAACACTGAAGCTTTCTTT
CASSAQLNTEAFF
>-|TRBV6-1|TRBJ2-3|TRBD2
TGTGCCAGCAAACTAGCGGGAGGAAACACAGATACGCAGTATTTT
CASKLAGGNTDTQYF
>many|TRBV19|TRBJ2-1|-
TGTGCCAGTAGTAGGGCGGCACCATCCTACAATGAGCAGTTCTTC
CASSRAAPSYNEQFF
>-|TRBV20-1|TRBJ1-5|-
TGCAGTGCTAGCCCCGGCAGCTATAGCAATCAGCCCCAGCATTTT
CSASPGSYSNQPQHF
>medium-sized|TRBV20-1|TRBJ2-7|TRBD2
TGCAGTGCTAGAGGGGAGCGGGACCACTACGAGCAGTACTTC
CSARGERDHYEQYF
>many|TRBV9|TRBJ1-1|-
TGTGCCAGCAGCGGAAGAAACACTGAAGCTTTCTTT
CASSGRNTEAFF
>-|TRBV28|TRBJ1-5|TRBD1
TGTGCCATCAGCTCAGGGGGCAGCGGCAATCAGCCGCAGCATTTT
CAISSGGSGNQPQHF
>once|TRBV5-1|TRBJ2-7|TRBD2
TGCGCCAGCAGCTTGGAGGGTAGGCTAGCGGGAGTCCCACATGTATACGAGCAGTACTTC
CASSLEGRLAGVPHVYEQYF
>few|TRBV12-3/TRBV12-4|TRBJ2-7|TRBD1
TGTGCCAGCAGCGCAGGGGGCAGCTCCTACGAGCAGTACTTC
CASSAGGSSYEQYF
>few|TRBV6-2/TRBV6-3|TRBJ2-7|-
TGTGCCAGCAGGGACACCTCCTACGAGCAGTACTTC
CASRDTSYEQYF
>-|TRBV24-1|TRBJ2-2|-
TGTGCCACCAGTGATTGCGCAGGGCCGAACACCGGCGGGCTGTTTTTT
CATSDCAGPNTGGLFF
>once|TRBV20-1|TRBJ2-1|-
TGCAGTGCTAGATCTCCGTTTGGGAATGAGCAGTTCTTC
CSARSPFGNEQFF